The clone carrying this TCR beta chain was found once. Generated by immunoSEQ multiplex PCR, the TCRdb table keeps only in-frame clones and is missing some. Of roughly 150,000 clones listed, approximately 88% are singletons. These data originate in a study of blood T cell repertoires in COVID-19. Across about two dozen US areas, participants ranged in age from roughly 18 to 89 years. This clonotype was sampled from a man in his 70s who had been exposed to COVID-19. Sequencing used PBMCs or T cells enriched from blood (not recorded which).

This CDR3 reads CASSLGLAGGEDTQYF. The CDR3, as DNA: TGTGCCAGCAGCTTGGGGCTAGCGGGGGGGGAGGATACGCAGTATTTT. The rearrangement links TRBV5-4 to TRBJ2-3; 12 bases are a match to TRBD2. This CDR3 is built from 16 residues. V dropped 0 bases and J dropped 6; count of bases not matched to a gene: 5. Germline-derived CDR1 and CDR2 are SGHNT and YYREEE (reference sequence).